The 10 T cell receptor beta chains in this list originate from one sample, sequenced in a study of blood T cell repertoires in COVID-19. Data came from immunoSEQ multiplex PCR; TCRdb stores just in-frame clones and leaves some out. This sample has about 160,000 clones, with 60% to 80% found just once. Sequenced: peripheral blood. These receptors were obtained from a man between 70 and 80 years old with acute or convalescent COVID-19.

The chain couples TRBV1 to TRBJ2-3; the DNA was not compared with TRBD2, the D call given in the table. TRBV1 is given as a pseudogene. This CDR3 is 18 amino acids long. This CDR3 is CTSSHWTSGGAYTDTQYF. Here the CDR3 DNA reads TGCACCAGCAGCCACTGGACTAGCGGGGGGGCCTACACAGATACGCAGTATTTT.

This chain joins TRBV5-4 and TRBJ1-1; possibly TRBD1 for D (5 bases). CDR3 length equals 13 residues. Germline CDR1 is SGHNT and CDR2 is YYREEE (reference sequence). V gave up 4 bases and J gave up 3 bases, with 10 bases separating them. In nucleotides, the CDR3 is TGTGCCAGCAGCGGAGGGACCCACACTGAAGCTTTCTTT. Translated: CASSGGTHTEAFF.

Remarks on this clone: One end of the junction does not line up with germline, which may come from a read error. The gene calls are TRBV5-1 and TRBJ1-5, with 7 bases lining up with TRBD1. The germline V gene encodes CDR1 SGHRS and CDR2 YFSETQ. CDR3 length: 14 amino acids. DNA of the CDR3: TGCGCCAGCAGCCCCTCGACAGGGAATCATCCCCAGCATTTT. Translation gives CASSPSTGNHPQHF.

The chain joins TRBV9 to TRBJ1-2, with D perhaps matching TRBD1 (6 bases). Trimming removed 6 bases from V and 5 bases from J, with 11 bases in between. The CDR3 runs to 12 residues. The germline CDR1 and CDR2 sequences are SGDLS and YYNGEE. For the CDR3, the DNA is TGTGCCAGCACGGAACAGGGATATGGCTACACCTTC. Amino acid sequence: CASTEQGYGYTF.

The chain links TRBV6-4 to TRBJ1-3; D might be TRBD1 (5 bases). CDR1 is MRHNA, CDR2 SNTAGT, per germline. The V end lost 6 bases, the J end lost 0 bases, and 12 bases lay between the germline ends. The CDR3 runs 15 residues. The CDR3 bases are TGTGCCAGCAGGATGACAGCCTACTCTGGAAACACCATATATTTT. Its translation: CASRMTAYSGNTIYF.

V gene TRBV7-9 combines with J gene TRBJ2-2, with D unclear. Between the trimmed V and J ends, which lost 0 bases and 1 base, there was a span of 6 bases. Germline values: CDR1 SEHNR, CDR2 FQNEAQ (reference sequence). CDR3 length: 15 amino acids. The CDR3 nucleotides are TGTGCCAGCAGCTTAGCGGCCGTGAACACCGGGGAGCTGTTTTTT. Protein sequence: CASSLAAVNTGELFF.

CDR3 bases: TGTGCCAGCAGAACAGGGGTCAATGAGCAGTTCTTC. Protein sequence: CASRTGVNEQFF. The rearrangement links TRBV27 to TRBJ2-1; TRBD1 matches 7 bases. The germline V gene has CDR1 MNHEY and CDR2 SMNVEV (reference sequence). This CDR3 comprises 12 residues. V shed 6 bases and J 6 bases; nucleotides not matched to a gene: 2.

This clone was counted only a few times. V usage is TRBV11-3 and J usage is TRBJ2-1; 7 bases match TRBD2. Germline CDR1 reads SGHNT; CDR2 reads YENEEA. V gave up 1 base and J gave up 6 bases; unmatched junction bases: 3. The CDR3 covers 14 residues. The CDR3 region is CASSLVSGANEQFF. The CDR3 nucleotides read TGTGCCAGCAGCTTAGTAAGCGGGGCCAATGAGCAGTTCTTC.

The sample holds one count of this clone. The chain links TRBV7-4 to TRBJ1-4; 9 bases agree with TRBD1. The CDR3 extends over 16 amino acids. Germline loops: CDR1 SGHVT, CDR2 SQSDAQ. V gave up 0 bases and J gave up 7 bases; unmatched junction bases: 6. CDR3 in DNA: TGTGCCAGCAGCTTAGCCCCGGACAGGGGTGGTGAAAAACTGTTTTTT. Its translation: CASSLAPDRGGEKLFF.

CDR3 DNA sequence: TGTGCCAGCGGATCGGGGTACCAAGAGACCCAGTACTTC. As protein: CASGSGYQETQYF. The chain joins TRBV11-2 to TRBJ2-5; possible D gene TRBD2, 5 bases. CDR3 size: 13 residues. V was cut by 8 bases and J by 0 bases, with 10 bases left in between. Germline V CDR1 and CDR2: SGHAT, FQNNGV.